This TCR beta chain was sequenced for a study of blood T cell repertoires in COVID-19. Overall study: The United States, Italy and Spain supplied acute and convalescent COVID-19 samples.

The CDR3 totals 15 residues. Per the original methods: Cell counts per sample came from amplifying reference gene primers. The repertoire was sequenced with immunoSEQ multiplex PCR; TCRdb's copy has only in-frame clones and lacks some. For V, J and clone size, that table is used; D and trimming come from the DNA. The sample consists of 98,000 or so clones, about nine tenths of them appearing once. Sequenced: peripheral blood. The sequence came from a man aged 55 to 70 with COVID-19, enrolled during active disease. The chain employs TRBV21-1 and TRBJ2-1; the table's D call, TRBD2, was not checked against the DNA. TRBV21-1 is designated a pseudogene. The CDR3 loop is CASSKKDSLEDEQFF. For the CDR3, the DNA is TGTGCCAGCAGCAAAAAGGATAGCCTAGAAGATGAGCAGTTCTTC.